This is a list of T cell receptor beta chains from one sample in a study of OX40 agonist ivuxolimab in advanced cancers. The assay was immunoSEQ multiplex PCR, and TCRdb's table has in-frame clones only and misses some. The sample contains around 23,000 clones, approximately 80% of which appear only once. The source was CD4+ or CD8+ T cells sorted from blood, collected in a trial of the OX40 agonist ivuxolimab. These receptors were taken from an adult with an advanced solid tumor such as melanoma, head and neck, liver or kidney cancer. Each CDR3 is given with its conserved first and last residue. Each record gives: J gene, V gene, D gene, clone size, CDR3 DNA, CDR3 protein. A D gene is named only where the DNA matches it firmly. Some rows have no size entry. The others give once, few or many, or a class for an expanded clone.

j_gene: TRBJ1-5
v_gene: TRBV25-1
d_gene: TRBD1
abundance: -
CDR3nt: TGTGCCAGCAGTGAATCAGGGGGGGGGCGGCGCCAGCCCCAGCATTTT
CDR3aa: CASSESGGGRRQPQHF

j_gene: TRBJ2-3
v_gene: TRBV28
d_gene: -
abundance: -
CDR3nt: TGTGCCAGCAGTCCCTTCGGAGGGGGTCGGACAGATACGCAGTATTTT
CDR3aa: CASSPFGGGRTDTQYF

j_gene: TRBJ1-1
v_gene: TRBV27
d_gene: TRBD1
abundance: once
CDR3nt: TGTGCCAGCAGTAGGGAGGGGGCAGGGAGATACACTGAAGCTTTCTTT
CDR3aa: CASSREGAGRYTEAFF

j_gene: TRBJ2-2
v_gene: TRBV6-5
d_gene: -
abundance: -
CDR3nt: TGTGCCAGCAGTTATTTGGGGACCGTTAACACCGGGGAGCTGTTTTTT
CDR3aa: CASSYLGTVNTGELFF

j_gene: TRBJ2-3
v_gene: TRBV7-9
d_gene: -
abundance: -
CDR3nt: TGTGCCAGCAGCTTCGGCACAGATACGCAGTATTTT
CDR3aa: CASSFGTDTQYF

j_gene: TRBJ2-7
v_gene: TRBV4-2
d_gene: TRBD1
abundance: -
CDR3nt: TGTGCCAGCAGGGGACAGACCTACGAGCAGTACTTC
CDR3aa: CASRGQTYEQYF

j_gene: TRBJ1-4
v_gene: TRBV6-6
d_gene: -
abundance: -
CDR3nt: TGTGCCAGCACCGGAGCCTCCAAGCTGTTTTTT
CDR3aa: CASTGASKLFF

j_gene: TRBJ1-2
v_gene: TRBV6-5
d_gene: -
abundance: -
CDR3nt: TGTGCCAGCAGTTACTCGGTCAGGTCCCGTGGCTACACCTTC
CDR3aa: CASSYSVRSRGYTF

j_gene: TRBJ1-1
v_gene: TRBV11-1
d_gene: -
abundance: -
CDR3nt: TGTGCCAGCAGCTTATATGGGGTTAGCGGATATGAGACTGAAGCTTTCTTT
CDR3aa: CASSLYGVSGYETEAFF

j_gene: TRBJ2-1
v_gene: TRBV6-4
d_gene: TRBD2
abundance: -
CDR3nt: TGTGCCACCGGCCGGACTAGCGGGGGGACATATGAGCAGTTCTTC
CDR3aa: CATGRTSGGTYEQFF

j_gene: TRBJ2-7
v_gene: TRBV7-9
d_gene: -
abundance: -
CDR3nt: TGTGCCAGCAGCGTCGGGGGTTCCTACGAGCAGTACTTC
CDR3aa: CASSVGGSYEQYF

j_gene: TRBJ2-5
v_gene: TRBV7-3
d_gene: TRBD2
abundance: -
CDR3nt: TGTGCCAGCAGCCCGAGCGGGGGACAAGAGACCCAGTACTTC
CDR3aa: CASSPSGGQETQYF

j_gene: TRBJ2-7
v_gene: TRBV5-4
d_gene: -
abundance: -
CDR3nt: TGTGCCAGCAGCTTGGGGGCCAACAGCGAGCAGTACTTC
CDR3aa: CASSLGANSEQYF

j_gene: TRBJ2-7
v_gene: TRBV10-3
d_gene: -
abundance: -
CDR3nt: TGTGCCAGCCAACCCGACAGGACCACCTACGAGCAGTACTTC
CDR3aa: CASQPDRTTYEQYF

j_gene: TRBJ1-4
v_gene: TRBV4-3
d_gene: -
abundance: once
CDR3nt: TGCGCCAGCAGCCAAGATGGACGGGGGGAAAAACTGTTTTTT
CDR3aa: CASSQDGRGEKLFF

j_gene: TRBJ2-7
v_gene: TRBV4-2
d_gene: TRBD2
abundance: -
CDR3nt: TGTGCCAGCAGCCAAGACTCTAGCGGGGACCCCTACGAGCAGTACTTC
CDR3aa: CASSQDSSGDPYEQYF

j_gene: TRBJ2-1
v_gene: TRBV16
d_gene: -
abundance: -
CDR3nt: TGTGCCAGCAACGGACAGGGTTCTAAACGGCCTAGCGGGGTCTCCTACAATGAGCAGTTCTTC
CDR3aa: CASNGQGSKRPSGVSYNEQFF

j_gene: TRBJ2-7
v_gene: TRBV6-1
d_gene: -
abundance: once
CDR3nt: TGTGCCAGCAGTGAACAGGGCATCCCTTCCTACGAGCAGTACTTC
CDR3aa: CASSEQGIPSYEQYF

j_gene: TRBJ1-2
v_gene: TRBV9
d_gene: -
abundance: -
CDR3nt: TGTGCCAGCAGCGTAGTCACAGCGGGAGGCTACACCTTC
CDR3aa: CASSVVTAGGYTF

j_gene: TRBJ2-1
v_gene: TRBV28
d_gene: -
abundance: few
CDR3nt: TGTGCCAGCAGTCCCTTCTCGGATGAGCAGTTCTTC
CDR3aa: CASSPFSDEQFF

j_gene: TRBJ2-7
v_gene: TRBV5-1
d_gene: TRBD1
abundance: once
CDR3nt: TGCGCCAGCCGGGGGACAGGGGGCTCCTACGAGCAGTACTTC
CDR3aa: CASRGTGGSYEQYF

j_gene: TRBJ2-7
v_gene: TRBV4-2
d_gene: -
abundance: -
CDR3nt: TGTGCCAGCAGCCAGGCCTTAGCGTCGACCTACGAGCAGTACTTC
CDR3aa: CASSQALASTYEQYF

j_gene: TRBJ2-7
v_gene: TRBV21-1
d_gene: -
abundance: -
CDR3nt: TGTGCCAGCTGGTGGGGGGGCGTCGAGCAGTACTTC
CDR3aa: CASWWGGVEQYF

j_gene: TRBJ2-3
v_gene: TRBV11-2
d_gene: -
abundance: -
CDR3nt: TGTGCCAGCAGCTTAGATCCGGAACTCCTAGGGCAGTATTTT
CDR3aa: CASSLDPELLGQYF

j_gene: TRBJ2-7
v_gene: TRBV6-1
d_gene: -
abundance: -
CDR3nt: TGTGCCAGCAGTTTCACTTTAGAGGAGCAGTACTTC
CDR3aa: CASSFTLEEQYF

j_gene: TRBJ1-4
v_gene: TRBV2
d_gene: -
abundance: -
CDR3nt: TGTGCCAGCATCCGTCTCCAGGGACACCCAGAAAAACTGTTTTTT
CDR3aa: CASIRLQGHPEKLFF

j_gene: TRBJ2-3
v_gene: TRBV7-7
d_gene: TRBD2
abundance: -
CDR3nt: TGTGCTAGCAGCTTAGCGGGGGGAGATACGCAGTATTTT
CDR3aa: CASSLAGGDTQYF

j_gene: TRBJ2-7
v_gene: TRBV5-4
d_gene: -
abundance: -
CDR3nt: TGTGCCAGCAGCTTGTTCTATTCCTACGAGCAGTACTTC
CDR3aa: CASSLFYSYEQYF

j_gene: TRBJ1-2
v_gene: TRBV6-5
d_gene: -
abundance: -
CDR3nt: TGTGCCAGCAGTTCGACAGGAGGTCTCCGCTACACCTTC
CDR3aa: CASSSTGGLRYTF

j_gene: TRBJ1-2
v_gene: TRBV6-6
d_gene: -
abundance: -
CDR3nt: TGTGCCACCCACGCAGCTGGCTACACCTTC
CDR3aa: CATHAAGYTF

j_gene: TRBJ1-5
v_gene: TRBV19
d_gene: -
abundance: once
CDR3nt: TGTGCCAGTAGTATGGACGGTTACGGCAATCAGCCCCAGCATTTT
CDR3aa: CASSMDGYGNQPQHF

j_gene: TRBJ2-2
v_gene: TRBV18
d_gene: -
abundance: -
CDR3nt: TGTGCCAGCTCACCTCGGGGTAGCGGCAACACCGGGGAGCTGTTTTTT
CDR3aa: CASSPRGSGNTGELFF

j_gene: TRBJ1-1
v_gene: TRBV13
d_gene: TRBD1
abundance: -
CDR3nt: TGTGCCAGCAGCCTACTAGGACAGGGGGTTCTGTATGATGAAGCTTTCTTT
CDR3aa: CASSLLGQGVLYDEAFF

j_gene: TRBJ1-5
v_gene: TRBV28
d_gene: -
abundance: once
CDR3nt: TGTGCCAGCAGTCCCCGGGTCCCCAATCAGCCCCAGCATTTT
CDR3aa: CASSPRVPNQPQHF

j_gene: TRBJ1-5
v_gene: TRBV5-6
d_gene: TRBD1
abundance: -
CDR3nt: TGTGCCAGCGGCCAGGGGGCCGTTCAGCCCCAGCATTTT
CDR3aa: CASGQGAVQPQHF

j_gene: TRBJ2-5
v_gene: TRBV6-5
d_gene: TRBD1
abundance: -
CDR3nt: TGTGCCAGCAGCAACACCGGGACAGGGGGACAGACCCAGTACTTC
CDR3aa: CASSNTGTGGQTQYF

j_gene: TRBJ1-1
v_gene: TRBV19
d_gene: -
abundance: once
CDR3nt: TGTGCCAGTAGTATTTCCAGGGTCAGGACTGAAGCTTTCTTT
CDR3aa: CASSISRVRTEAFF